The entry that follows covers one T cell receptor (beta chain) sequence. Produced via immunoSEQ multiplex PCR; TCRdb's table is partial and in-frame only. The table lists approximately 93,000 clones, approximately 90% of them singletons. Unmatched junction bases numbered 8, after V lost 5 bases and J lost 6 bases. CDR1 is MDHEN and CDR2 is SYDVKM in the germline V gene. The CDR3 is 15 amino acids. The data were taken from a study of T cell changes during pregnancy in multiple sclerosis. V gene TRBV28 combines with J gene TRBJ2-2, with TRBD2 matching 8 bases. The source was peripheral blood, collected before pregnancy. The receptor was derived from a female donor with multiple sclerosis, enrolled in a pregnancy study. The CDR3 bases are TGTGCCAGCAGTGTGGGTCGGGGGGGCGCCGGGGAGCTGTTTTTT. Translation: CASSVGRGGAGELFF. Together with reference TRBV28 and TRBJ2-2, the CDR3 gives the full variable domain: DVKVTQSSRYLVKRTGEKVFLECVQDMDHENMFWYRQDPGLGLRLIYFSYDVKMKEKGDIPEGYSVSREKKERFSLILESASTNQTSMYLCASSVGRGGAGELFFGEGSRLTVL.